This T cell receptor (beta chain) was captured in a study of blood T cell repertoires in COVID-19. Trimming shortened V by 5 bases and J by 3 bases, and 5 bases separated the two germline ends. The CDR3 is 11 amino acids. The method was immunoSEQ multiplex PCR; TCRdb's version includes in-frame clones alone and lacks a portion of them. Among 230,000 or so clones, 81% were seen once, and the ten largest hold 7.5%. The chain is built from TRBV12-3 or TRBV12-4 and TRBJ2-7, with D possibly TRBD2 on 5 matching bases. This TCR was recovered from a woman over 75 with COVID-19, enrolled during active disease. The material sequenced was peripheral blood. CDR3 in amino acids: CASSAGYEQYF. For the CDR3, the DNA is TGTGCCAGCAGTGCGGGCTACGAGCAGTACTTC.